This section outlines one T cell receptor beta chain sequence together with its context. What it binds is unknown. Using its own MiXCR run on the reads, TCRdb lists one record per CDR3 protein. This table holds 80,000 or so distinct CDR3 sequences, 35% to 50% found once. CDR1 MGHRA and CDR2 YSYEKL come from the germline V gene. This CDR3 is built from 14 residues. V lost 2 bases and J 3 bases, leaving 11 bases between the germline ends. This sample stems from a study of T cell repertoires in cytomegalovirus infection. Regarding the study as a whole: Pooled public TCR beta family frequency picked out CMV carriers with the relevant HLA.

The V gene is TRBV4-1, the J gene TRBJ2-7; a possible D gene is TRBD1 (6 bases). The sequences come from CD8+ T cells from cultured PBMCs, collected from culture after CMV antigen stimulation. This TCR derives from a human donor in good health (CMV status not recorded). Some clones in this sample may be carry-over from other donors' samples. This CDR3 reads CASSQSTGDYEQYF. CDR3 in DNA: TGCGCCAGCAGCCAATCGACAGGCGACTACGAGCAGTACTTC.